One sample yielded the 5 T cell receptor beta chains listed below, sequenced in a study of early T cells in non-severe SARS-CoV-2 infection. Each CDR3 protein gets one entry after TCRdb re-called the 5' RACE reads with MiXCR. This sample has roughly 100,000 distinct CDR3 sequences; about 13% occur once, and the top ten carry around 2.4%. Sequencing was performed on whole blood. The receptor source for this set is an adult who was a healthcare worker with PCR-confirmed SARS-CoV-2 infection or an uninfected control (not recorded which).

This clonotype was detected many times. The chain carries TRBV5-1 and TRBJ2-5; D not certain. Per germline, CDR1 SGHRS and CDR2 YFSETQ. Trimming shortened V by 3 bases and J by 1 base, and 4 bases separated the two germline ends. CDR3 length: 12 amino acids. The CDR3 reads CASSYTQETQYF. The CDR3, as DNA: TGCGCCAGCAGCTACACCCAAGAGACCCAGTACTTC.

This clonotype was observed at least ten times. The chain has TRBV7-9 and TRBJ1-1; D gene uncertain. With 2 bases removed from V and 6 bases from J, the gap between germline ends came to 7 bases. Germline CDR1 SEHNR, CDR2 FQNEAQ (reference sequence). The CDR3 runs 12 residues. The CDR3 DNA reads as TGTGCCAGCAGCTTAAAGGGTTCTGAAGCTTTCTTT. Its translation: CASSLKGSEAFF.

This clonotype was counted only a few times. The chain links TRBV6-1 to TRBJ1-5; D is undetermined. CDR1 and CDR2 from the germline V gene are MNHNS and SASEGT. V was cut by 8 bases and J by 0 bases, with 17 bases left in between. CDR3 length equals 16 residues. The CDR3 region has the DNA TGTGCCAGCCGTGGAGCCTTTGGATTTAGCAATCAGCCCCAGCATTTT. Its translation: CASRGAFGFSNQPQHF.

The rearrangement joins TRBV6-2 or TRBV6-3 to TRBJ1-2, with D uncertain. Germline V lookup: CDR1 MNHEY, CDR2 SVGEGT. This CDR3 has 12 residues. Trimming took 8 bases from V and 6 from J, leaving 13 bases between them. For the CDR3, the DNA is TGTGCCAGCGTTAGCCAGGCTGATGGCTACACCTTC. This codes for CASVSQADGYTF.

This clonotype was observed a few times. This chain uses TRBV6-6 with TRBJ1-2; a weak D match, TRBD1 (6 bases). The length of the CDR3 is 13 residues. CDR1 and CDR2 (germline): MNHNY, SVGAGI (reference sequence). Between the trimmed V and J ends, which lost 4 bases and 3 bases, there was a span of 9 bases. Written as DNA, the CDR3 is TGTGCCAGCAGTTGGAAGGGGGACTATGGCTACACCTTC. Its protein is CASSWKGDYGYTF.